This T cell receptor (beta chain) was captured in a study of T cells in Graves' hyperthyroidism and ophthalmopathy. This clonotype was seen many times. Its specificity is unknown. Subjects with ophthalmopathy showed a Clinical Activity Score no lower than 3, a NOSPECS grade no lower than 4, and a duration shorter than 3 months. The CDR3 has 13 amino acids. Germline V lookup: CDR1 SGHVS, CDR2 FQNEAQ. Trimming stripped 5 bases from V and 1 base from J, with 7 bases between. Study-level points and caveats: Onset of ophthalmopathy came a median around 6.5 months after the model predicted it.

There were TCR beta CDR3 regions amplified from RNA transcripts. TCR CDR3 underwent first-round RT-PCR with the HTBI primer set. TCRdb processed the multiplex PCR reads anew with MiXCR; each CDR3 protein has one entry. The sample includes 550,000 to 600,000 distinct CDR3 sequences, around 14% seen only once; the top ten take roughly 7%. Sequencing input: blood. The rearrangement joins TRBV7-8 to TRBJ2-3; D is unclear. The receptor was isolated from a woman between 18 and 29 years old with Graves' ophthalmopathy. This CDR3 reads CASSPKGTDTQYF. In DNA, the CDR3 is TGTGCCAGCAGCCCCAAGGGCACAGATACGCAGTATTTT.